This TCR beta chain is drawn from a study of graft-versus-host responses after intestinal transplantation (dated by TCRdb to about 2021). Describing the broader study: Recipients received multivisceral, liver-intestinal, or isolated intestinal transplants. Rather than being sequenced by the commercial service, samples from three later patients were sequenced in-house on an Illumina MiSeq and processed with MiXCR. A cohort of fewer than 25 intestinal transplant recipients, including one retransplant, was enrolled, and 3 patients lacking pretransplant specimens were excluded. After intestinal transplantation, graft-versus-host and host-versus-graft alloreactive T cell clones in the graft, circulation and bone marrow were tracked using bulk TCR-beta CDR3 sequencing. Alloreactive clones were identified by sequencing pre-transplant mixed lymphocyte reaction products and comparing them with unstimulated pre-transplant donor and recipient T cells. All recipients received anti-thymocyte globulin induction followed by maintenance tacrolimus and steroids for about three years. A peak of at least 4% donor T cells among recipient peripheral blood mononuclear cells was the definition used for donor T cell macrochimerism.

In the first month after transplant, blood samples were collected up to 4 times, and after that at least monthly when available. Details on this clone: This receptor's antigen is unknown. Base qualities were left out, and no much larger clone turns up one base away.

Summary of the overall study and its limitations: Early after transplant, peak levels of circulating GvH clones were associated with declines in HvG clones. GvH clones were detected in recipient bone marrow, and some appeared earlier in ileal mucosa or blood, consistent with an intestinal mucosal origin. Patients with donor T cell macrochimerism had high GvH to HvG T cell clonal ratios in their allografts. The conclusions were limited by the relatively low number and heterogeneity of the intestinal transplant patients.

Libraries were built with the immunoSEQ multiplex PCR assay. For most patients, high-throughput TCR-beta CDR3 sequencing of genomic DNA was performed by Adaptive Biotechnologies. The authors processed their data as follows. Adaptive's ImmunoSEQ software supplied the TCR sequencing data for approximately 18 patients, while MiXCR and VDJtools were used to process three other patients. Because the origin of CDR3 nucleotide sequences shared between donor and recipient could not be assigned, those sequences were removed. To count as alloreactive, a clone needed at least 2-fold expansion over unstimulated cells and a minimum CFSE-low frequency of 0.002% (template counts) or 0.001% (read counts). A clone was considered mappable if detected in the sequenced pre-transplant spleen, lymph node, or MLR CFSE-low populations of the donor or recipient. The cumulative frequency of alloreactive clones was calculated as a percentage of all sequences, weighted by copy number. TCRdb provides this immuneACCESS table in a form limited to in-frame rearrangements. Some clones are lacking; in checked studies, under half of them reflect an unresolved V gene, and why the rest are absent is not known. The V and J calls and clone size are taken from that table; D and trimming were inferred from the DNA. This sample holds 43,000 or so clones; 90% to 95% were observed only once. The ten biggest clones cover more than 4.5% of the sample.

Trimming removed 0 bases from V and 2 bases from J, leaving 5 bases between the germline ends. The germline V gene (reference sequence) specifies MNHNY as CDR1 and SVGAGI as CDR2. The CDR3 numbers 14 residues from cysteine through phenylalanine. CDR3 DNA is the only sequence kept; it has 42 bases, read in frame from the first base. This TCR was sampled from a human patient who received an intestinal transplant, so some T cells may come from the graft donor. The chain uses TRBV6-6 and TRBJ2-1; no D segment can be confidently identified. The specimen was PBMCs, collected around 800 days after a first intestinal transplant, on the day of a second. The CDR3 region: CASSYSRPYNEQFF. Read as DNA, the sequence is TGTGCCAGCAGTTACTCTCGGCCCTACAATGAGCAGTTCTTC.